The rows below give T cell receptor beta chains drawn from one sample of a study of blood T cell repertoires in COVID-19. Data came from immunoSEQ multiplex PCR; TCRdb stores just in-frame clones and leaves some out. The sample contains about 200,000 clones, about 83% of which appear only once. The sequenced material came from peripheral blood. The receptor set was obtained from a man aged 60-69 years who had recovered from COVID-19. Each CDR3 is given with its conserved first and last residue. D genes are given only for firm matches. Expanded clones get a size class; other rows say once, few or many, or leave the size out.

TRBV5-4	TRBJ2-7	TRBD1	-	TGTGCCAGCAGCTTCCGGACAGGGGCGTTGTCCGAGCAGTACTTC	CASSFRTGALSEQYF
TRBV27	TRBJ1-5	TRBD1	-	TGTGCCAGCAGTCTCGACAGGGGGGATCAGCCCCAGCATTTT	CASSLDRGDQPQHF
TRBV7-2	TRBJ1-6	-	-	TGTGCCAGCAGCTCCGCGGGGTCACGGACACCCGTTGGGACGTCACCCCTCCACTTT	CASSSAGSRTPVGTSPLHF
TRBV5-1	TRBJ2-7	-	-	TGCGCCAGCAGGGACAGTGGCTACGAGCAGTACTTC	CASRDSGYEQYF
TRBV6-2/TRBV6-3	TRBJ1-1	-	few	TGTGCCAGCAGCCCCCACAGGGCCGGGAACACTGAAGCTTTCTTT	CASSPHRAGNTEAFF
TRBV5-4	TRBJ1-2	-	-	TGTGCCAGCAGCTTGACAGGGCCCAGAAACTATGGCTACACCTTC	CASSLTGPRNYGYTF
TRBV28	TRBJ1-3	-	-	TGTGCCAGCAGTTTGAGACGGGACGCGGGAGGAAACACCATATATTTT	CASSLRRDAGGNTIYF
TRBV6-5	TRBJ1-1	TRBD1	-	TGTGCCAGCAGCCTCCGACAGGGGAGGACTGAAGCTTTCTTT	CASSLRQGRTEAFF
TRBV29-1	TRBJ2-7	-	-	TGCAGCGTTGTAAGGGGCGCCAACTCCTACGAGCAGTACTTC	CSVVRGANSYEQYF
TRBV7-2	TRBJ2-3	TRBD1	-	TGTGCCAGCAGCGATACAGGGGCCCTCACAGATACGCAGTATTTT	CASSDTGALTDTQYF
TRBV7-9	TRBJ2-7	TRBD1	-	TGTGCCAGCAGCTCACCGGGACAGCTTTCCGAGCAGTACTTC	CASSSPGQLSEQYF
TRBV6-5	TRBJ2-4	-	-	TGTGCCAGCCGCCCGACAGGACTCAAAAACATTCAGTACTTC	CASRPTGLKNIQYF
TRBV7-9	TRBJ2-7	-	-	TGTGCCAGCAGCCCAACAAGGGGCCCCTCCTACGAGCAGTACTTC	CASSPTRGPSYEQYF
TRBV30	TRBJ1-4	TRBD1	-	TGTGCCTGGAGTGTACAGGGAGACAGGGAAGAAAAACTGTTTTTT	CAWSVQGDREEKLFF
TRBV5-6	TRBJ2-2	-	-	TGTGCCAGCAGCTTGGTTGGGGCCGCGAACACCGGGGAGCTGTTTTTT	CASSLVGAANTGELFF
TRBV5-1	TRBJ2-1	-	-	TGCGCCAGCAGCTTGCTCGAGGAGGGTGAGCAGTTCTTC	CASSLLEEGEQFF